These T cell receptor beta chains were read from a single sample in a study of blood T cell repertoires in COVID-19. TCRdb's table, derived via immunoSEQ multiplex PCR, lists solely in-frame clones and lacks some. The sample has a few hundred thousand clones, about 80% seen once. Sequenced sample: peripheral blood. The receptors were sampled from a woman aged 55 to 70 with acute or convalescent COVID-19. Both conserved end residues are part of each CDR3. Each record gives: V gene, J gene, D gene, clone size, CDR3 DNA, CDR3 protein. D genes are given only for firm matches. The size entry is marked missing in some rows and otherwise reads once, few, many or a size class.

TRBV5-1	TRBJ2-1	TRBD2	few	TGCGCCAGCAGCCCCGGGACTAGCGGAGATGAGCAGTTCTTC	CASSPGTSGDEQFF
TRBV2	TRBJ1-1	TRBD1	once	TGTGCCAGCAAAGTTGGAGGGCAGGGGGCCACTGAAGCTTTCTTT	CASKVGGQGATEAFF
TRBV7-2	TRBJ2-7	TRBD1	NA	TGTGCCAGCAGCCCAGCGGGACAGGGGTTCGGCGAGCAGTACTTC	CASSPAGQGFGEQYF
TRBV3-1/TRBV3-2	TRBJ2-6	TRBD1	NA	TGTGCCAGCAGCAATCGGGACAGCAGCTCTGGGGCCAACGTCCTGACTTTC	CASSNRDSSSGANVLTF
TRBV7-2	TRBJ2-1	TRBD2	NA	TGTGCCAGCAGCTTATCAGGTCTAGCGGGGGATAACCAGTTCTTC	CASSLSGLAGDNQFF
TRBV5-1	TRBJ1-3	NA	NA	TGCGCCAGCAGCTTGAGTGGGGGGTCCTCTGGAAACACCATATATTTT	CASSLSGGSSGNTIYF
TRBV3-1/TRBV3-2	TRBJ1-2	TRBD1	NA	TGTGCCAGCAGCCAAGGCGGACAGGGATATGGCTACACCTTC	CASSQGGQGYGYTF
TRBV4-2	TRBJ1-3	NA	NA	TGTGCCAGCAGCCCCCAGATCCCTGGAAACACCATATATTTT	CASSPQIPGNTIYF
TRBV9	TRBJ2-3	NA	NA	TGTGCCAGCAGCGTAGGTAGTACAGATACGCAGTATTTT	CASSVGSTDTQYF
TRBV12-3/TRBV12-4	TRBJ1-1	NA	NA	TGTGCCAGCAGTTCAGGGCTTGAAGCTTTCTTT	CASSSGLEAFF
TRBV5-1	TRBJ1-2	NA	NA	TGCGCCAGCAGCTTGGACAGGTGGAACTATGGCTACACCTTC	CASSLDRWNYGYTF
TRBV11-2	TRBJ2-7	NA	NA	TGTGCCAGCAGCTTAGCCTCGAGGCCCCTCGAGCAGTACTTC	CASSLASRPLEQYF
TRBV2	TRBJ1-2	TRBD1	NA	TGTGCCAGCAGGGCCCTGACAGGGGAGGGCTACACCTTC	CASRALTGEGYTF
TRBV20-1	TRBJ2-7	NA	few	TGCAGTGCTAGTAGGGACAACTTCTACGAGCAGTACTTC	CSASRDNFYEQYF
TRBV6-1	TRBJ2-7	NA	once	TGTGCCAGCAGTGAAGACGGAACCGGGGGCTACGAGCAGTACTTC	CASSEDGTGGYEQYF
TRBV29-1	TRBJ2-7	TRBD1	NA	TGCAGCGGACAGGACAGGGGTGGATACGAGCAGTACTTC	CSGQDRGGYEQYF
TRBV27	TRBJ1-1	NA	once	TGTGCCAGCAGTCTAAGGGGTTTCGCTGAAGCTTTCTTT	CASSLRGFAEAFF
TRBV3-1/TRBV3-2	TRBJ1-5	TRBD1	NA	TGTGCCAGCAGCAAAGCAGGCAGGGGGCAAAGCAATCAGCCCCAGCATTTT	CASSKAGRGQSNQPQHF
TRBV13	TRBJ2-3	NA	NA	TGTGCCAGCAGCCCCCGATTGACTAGTTCCTCAGATACGCAGTATTTT	CASSPRLTSSSDTQYF
TRBV15	TRBJ1-6	NA	NA	TGTGCCACCAGCAGAGATAGGCAGGGAGGACCCCTCCACTTT	CATSRDRQGGPLHF
TRBV9	TRBJ1-2	TRBD1	once	TGTGCCAGCAGCGATCACTTGTCAGGGGGCGCTTGGAATGGCTACACCTTC	CASSDHLSGGAWNGYTF
TRBV7-9	TRBJ2-1	TRBD2	NA	TGTGCCAGCAGCCCCGGGACTAGCGGGGAATATAGCTCCTACAATGAGCAGTTCTTC	CASSPGTSGEYSSYNEQFF
TRBV30	TRBJ1-2	TRBD1	NA	TGTGCCTGGAGTGGGGGACAGGGCATGAACTATGGCTACACCTTC	CAWSGGQGMNYGYTF
TRBV4-1	TRBJ1-2	NA	NA	TGCGCCAGCAGCCAACGTTTCGACAGTCAATTAATCGGCTACACCTTC	CASSQRFDSQLIGYTF
TRBV7-2	TRBJ1-1	TRBD1	NA	TGTGCCAGCAGGAGGGACAGGGCCCCGAACACTGAAGCTTTCTTT	CASRRDRAPNTEAFF
TRBV2	TRBJ2-3	TRBD1	NA	TGTGCCAGCACGGGACAGGGGACGGTTCCAGATACGCAGTATTTT	CASTGQGTVPDTQYF
TRBV25-1	TRBJ1-1	NA	NA	TGTGCCAGCAGTGGGCTCCTGTGGAACACTGAAGCTTTCTTT	CASSGLLWNTEAFF
TRBV5-1	TRBJ1-1	TRBD1	NA	TGCGCCAGCAGCACAAGACAGGGCACTGAAGCTTTCTTT	CASSTRQGTEAFF
TRBV2	TRBJ1-6	NA	NA	TGTGCCAGCAGTAGGACACTCGAGAGTTCACCCCTCCACTTT	CASSRTLESSPLHF
TRBV5-4	TRBJ2-2	TRBD2	NA	TGTGCCAGCAGCTCTAATAGGGGACTAGCGGTAGCGAACACCGGGGAGCTGTTTTTT	CASSSNRGLAVANTGELFF
TRBV2	TRBJ2-7	TRBD2	NA	TGTGCCAGCAGCCGGACTAGCGGGGGGTCTCACGAGCAGTACTTC	CASSRTSGGSHEQYF
TRBV27	TRBJ2-7	TRBD1	NA	TGTGCCAGCAGTTTAGACTCTACAGGGGGCCTCTACGAGCAGTACTTC	CASSLDSTGGLYEQYF
TRBV5-1	TRBJ1-1	TRBD1	NA	TGCGCCAGCAGCTTTGGGCAGGGGGGTGAAGCTTTCTTT	CASSFGQGGEAFF
TRBV30	TRBJ1-5	NA	NA	TGTGCCTGGAGTGACGGGAGCAATCAGCCCCAGCATTTT	CAWSDGSNQPQHF
TRBV5-8	TRBJ1-6	NA	once	TGTGCCAGCAGTCGAAAAACAGGATCCGCTTTGTATAATTCACCCCTCCACTTT	CASSRKTGSALYNSPLHF
TRBV9	TRBJ1-1	NA	NA	TGTGCCAGCAGCGTAGGTAGGAACACTGAAGCTTTCTTT	CASSVGRNTEAFF
TRBV4-3	TRBJ2-1	TRBD2	NA	TGCGCCAGCAGCCAAGATATGCTAGCGGCCAATGAGCAGTTCTTC	CASSQDMLAANEQFF
TRBV5-5	TRBJ1-2	NA	NA	TGTGCCAGCAGCCTTCATCCATCATATAACTTCTATGGCTACACCTTC	CASSLHPSYNFYGYTF
TRBV19	TRBJ2-2	NA	few	TGTGCCAGTAGTACTCACTCCCGGTGGAGGAAGAACACCGGGGAGCTGTTTTTT	CASSTHSRWRKNTGELFF
TRBV2	TRBJ2-4	NA	NA	TGTGCCAGCAGTGCACAGGGCGCGGGAAACATTCAGTACTTC	CASSAQGAGNIQYF
TRBV20-1	TRBJ1-2	NA	NA	TGCAGTGCCTGGACAGAAGGCTACACCTTC	CSAWTEGYTF
TRBV9	TRBJ2-1	TRBD2	NA	TGTGCCAGCAGCGTAGCTACAAGCGGGGGGGCGGCTGAGCAGTTCTTC	CASSVATSGGAAEQFF
TRBV7-9	TRBJ2-3	TRBD2	NA	TGTGCCAGCAAAAGGCTAGCGGGTTACACAGATACGCAGTATTTT	CASKRLAGYTDTQYF
TRBV5-1	TRBJ2-1	TRBD2	NA	TGCGCCAGCAGCTTGGGGACTAGCGGGGGGTTTAATGAGCAGTTCTTC	CASSLGTSGGFNEQFF
TRBV18	TRBJ1-1	NA	few	TGTGCCAGCTCACCAGTGATAGGGAGGGTCACTGAAGCTTTCTTT	CASSPVIGRVTEAFF
TRBV28	TRBJ1-1	TRBD1	NA	TGTGCCACAACCGGGACAGGGAGGAACACTGAAGCTTTCTTT	CATTGTGRNTEAFF
TRBV30	TRBJ1-2	TRBD1	NA	TGTGCCTTAACCTTACCGGGACAGGGAATGCATGGCTACACCTTC	CALTLPGQGMHGYTF